These T cell receptor beta chains were read from a single sample in a study of blood T cell repertoires in COVID-19. Sequencing used immunoSEQ multiplex PCR; TCRdb keeps in-frame clones, though not all of them. This table has under 200,000 clones, around 90% appearing once. Source material: peripheral blood. The origin of the receptors is a man aged 35 to 55 with active or convalescent COVID-19. Both conserved end residues are part of each CDR3. The D gene is left open where the match is weak. Clone size appears in some rows only: once, few, many, or a class for an expanded clone.

d_call	v_call	clone_size	j_call	cdr3_aa	cdr3_nt
-	TRBV5-5	-	TRBJ1-5	CASSPKDRLTIGNQPQHF	TGTGCCAGCAGCCCGAAGGACAGACTTACTATTGGCAATCAGCCCCAGCATTTT
TRBD1	TRBV6-4	-	TRBJ2-2	CASSPRDRAMGGELFF	TGTGCCAGCAGCCCCCGGGACAGGGCGATGGGCGGGGAGCTGTTTTTT
-	TRBV21-1	once	TRBJ1-3	CASPVESVSPTGNTIYF	TGTGCCAGCCCGGTTGAATCGGTTTCCCCAACTGGAAACACCATATATTTT
TRBD2	TRBV7-2	-	TRBJ2-1	CASTFLAGGTYNEQFF	TGTGCCAGCACCTTTCTAGCGGGGGGTACCTACAATGAGCAGTTCTTC
-	TRBV19	-	TRBJ2-7	CASSIVGEASYEQYF	TGTGCCAGTAGTATAGTGGGGGAGGCGTCCTACGAGCAGTACTTC
-	TRBV27	-	TRBJ2-7	CASSQDRRPYEQYF	TGTGCCAGCAGCCAAGACAGGCGACCCTACGAGCAGTACTTC
-	TRBV7-8	few	TRBJ1-5	CASSLLIAVPGEPQHF	TGTGCCAGCAGCTTACTCATAGCGGTGCCTGGGGAGCCCCAGCATTTT
TRBD1	TRBV14	-	TRBJ1-3	CASSRDSSGNTIYF	TGTGCCAGCAGCCGGGACAGCTCTGGAAACACCATATATTTT
-	TRBV3-1/TRBV3-2	few	TRBJ2-3	CASGIVGGSTDTQYF	TGTGCCAGCGGAATCGTAGGGGGAAGCACAGATACGCAGTATTTT
-	TRBV28	-	TRBJ1-2	CASSFQSGAHGYTF	TGTGCCAGCAGTTTCCAATCAGGGGCACATGGCTACACCTTC
-	TRBV10-3	-	TRBJ1-5	CAIRRDKGNQPQHF	TGTGCCATCCGCCGGGACAAAGGGAATCAGCCCCAGCATTTT
-	TRBV11-2	few	TRBJ2-7	CASSYPGGSDHF	TGTGCCAGCAGCTACCCAGGGGGGTCTGACCACTTC
TRBD1	TRBV19	-	TRBJ1-2	CASSMGQGAVSNYGYTF	TGTGCCAGTAGTATGGGGCAGGGGGCAGTTTCTAACTATGGCTACACCTTC
TRBD2	TRBV27	-	TRBJ2-3	CASSHGLAGPDTQYF	TGTGCCAGCAGTCATGGACTAGCGGGGCCAGATACGCAGTATTTT
-	TRBV5-4	few	TRBJ1-2	CASSPGPRGGYTF	TGTGCCAGCAGCCCCGGGCCCCGGGGGGGCTACACCTTC
-	TRBV5-1	-	TRBJ2-1	CASSLVQGRNEQFF	TGCGCCAGCAGCTTGGTGCAGGGTAGGAATGAGCAGTTCTTC
-	TRBV18	-	TRBJ2-4	CASSRELAKNIQYF	TGTGCCAGCTCTCGCGAGTTAGCCAAAAACATTCAGTACTTC
-	TRBV15	-	TRBJ1-5	CATSRQGPLAQHF	TGTGCCACCAGCAGACAGGGGCCCTTAGCCCAGCATTTT
-	TRBV12-3/TRBV12-4	-	TRBJ2-2	CASSFRVPGELFF	TGTGCCAGCAGTTTCAGGGTCCCCGGGGAGCTGTTTTTT
TRBD1	TRBV29-1	-	TRBJ1-2	CSVDDRGNYGYTF	TGCAGCGTTGACGACAGGGGAAACTATGGCTACACCTTC
-	TRBV2	-	TRBJ2-3	CASRDRQITDTQYF	TGTGCCAGCAGAGACAGACAGATCACAGATACGCAGTATTTT
TRBD1	TRBV27	-	TRBJ2-4	CASSKTDRDLKNIQYF	TGTGCCAGCAGCAAAACAGACAGGGACCTTAAAAACATTCAGTACTTC
-	TRBV18	-	TRBJ1-4	CASSARPGTTNEKLFF	TGTGCCAGCTCGGCCCGGCCAGGAACAACTAATGAAAAACTGTTTTTT
TRBD1	TRBV7-2	-	TRBJ2-1	CASSIGQGRTYEQFF	TGTGCCAGCAGCATTGGACAGGGACGCACGTATGAGCAGTTCTTC
TRBD1	TRBV2	-	TRBJ1-5	CASEQGAGNQPQHF	TGTGCCAGCGAACAGGGGGCCGGCAATCAGCCCCAGCATTTT
TRBD1	TRBV2	-	TRBJ1-1	CASSERGGRTEAFF	TGTGCCAGCAGTGAGAGAGGGGGCAGGACTGAAGCTTTCTTT